This TCR beta chain originates from a study of T cell clones after liver transplantation. Looking at the study overall: Post-transplant blood was tracked for graft-donor-reactive T cell clones identified in a pre-transplant mixed lymphocyte reaction. Patients counted as tolerant after at least one year off all immunosuppression, enzymes not exceeding twice normal. HCV positivity affected three of eight recipients; the rest lacked autoimmune or viral indications.

Per the germline V gene, CDR1 is MDHEN and CDR2 is SYDVKM. The ends lost 8 bases at V and 6 bases at J; junction bases unmatched: 20. The length of the CDR3 is 17 residues. Some clones are missing from TCRdb's copy, which holds only in-frame ones; the method was immunoSEQ multiplex PCR. The sample has 55,000 to 80,000 clones; 90% are singletons. Concerning this clone: Its antigen is still unknown.

Findings and caveats of the study: In most of the 8 subjects, circulating graft-donor-reactive CD4 TCRbeta sequences fell significantly after transplant.

The source is a human donor who received a liver transplant. V gene TRBV28 combines with J gene TRBJ1-2, with TRBD1 identical over 8 bases. The material was CD4+ T cells from blood, obtained before liver transplant. The CDR3 sequence is CASVQRQGAKALDGYTF. The CDR3 nucleotides are TGTGCCAGCGTCCAGCGGCAGGGGGCCAAAGCTTTGGATGGCTACACCTTC.